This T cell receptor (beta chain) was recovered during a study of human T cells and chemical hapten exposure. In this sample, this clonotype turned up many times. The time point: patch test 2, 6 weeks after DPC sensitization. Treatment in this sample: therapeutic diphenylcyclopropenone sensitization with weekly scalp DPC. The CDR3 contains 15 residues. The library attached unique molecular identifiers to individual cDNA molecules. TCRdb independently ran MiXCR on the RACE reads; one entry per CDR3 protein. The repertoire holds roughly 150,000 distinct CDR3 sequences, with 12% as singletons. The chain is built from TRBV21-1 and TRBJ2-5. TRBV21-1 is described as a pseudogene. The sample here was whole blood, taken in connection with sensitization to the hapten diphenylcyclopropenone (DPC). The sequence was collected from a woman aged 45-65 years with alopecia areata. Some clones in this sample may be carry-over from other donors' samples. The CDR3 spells CASSKASLRRETQYF. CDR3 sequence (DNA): TGTGCCAGCAGCAAAGCTTCCCTTCGAAGGGAGACCCAGTACTTC.